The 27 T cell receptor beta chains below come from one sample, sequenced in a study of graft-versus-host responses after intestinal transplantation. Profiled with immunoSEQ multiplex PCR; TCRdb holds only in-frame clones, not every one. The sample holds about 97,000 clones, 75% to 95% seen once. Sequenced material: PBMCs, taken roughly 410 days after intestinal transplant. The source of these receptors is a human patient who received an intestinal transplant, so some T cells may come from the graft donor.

This CDR3 is CAISERGPQGETQYF. The CDR3 nucleotides read TGTGCCATCAGTGAGCGGGGGCCCCAGGGGGAGACCCAGTACTTC. The chain joins TRBV10-3 to TRBJ2-5, with D perhaps assigned TRBD1 or TRBD2 (6 bases each). Trimming stripped 2 bases from V and 5 bases from J, with 15 bases between. Germline loops: CDR1 ENHRY, CDR2 SYGVKD. CDR3 length: 15 residues.

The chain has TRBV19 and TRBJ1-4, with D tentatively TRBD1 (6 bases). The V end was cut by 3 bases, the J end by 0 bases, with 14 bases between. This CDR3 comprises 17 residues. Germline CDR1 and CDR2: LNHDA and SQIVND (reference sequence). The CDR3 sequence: CASSMGGRGPTNEKLFF. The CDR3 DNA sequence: TGTGCCAGTAGTATGGGAGGCAGGGGCCCAACTAATGAAAAACTGTTTTTT.

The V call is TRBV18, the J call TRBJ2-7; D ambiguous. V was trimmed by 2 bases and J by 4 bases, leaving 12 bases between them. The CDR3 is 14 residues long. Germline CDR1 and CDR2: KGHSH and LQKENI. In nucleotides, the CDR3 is TGTGCCAGCTCACCAAAGTCCGGATGGTACGAGCAGTACTTC. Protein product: CASSPKSGWYEQYF.

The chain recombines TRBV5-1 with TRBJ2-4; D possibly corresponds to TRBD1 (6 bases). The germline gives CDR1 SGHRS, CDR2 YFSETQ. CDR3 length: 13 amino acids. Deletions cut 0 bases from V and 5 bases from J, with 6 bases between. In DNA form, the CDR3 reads TGCGCCAGCAGCTTGGCAGGGGAAAACATTCAGTACTTC. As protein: CASSLAGENIQYF.

The CDR3 DNA sequence: TGTGCCAGCAGCTCGGACCTCAATGAGCAGTTCTTC. Its protein product is CASSSDLNEQFF. This chain uses TRBV5-4 with TRBJ2-1; D gene uncertain. Trimming took 3 bases from V and 6 from J, leaving 7 bases between them. The CDR3 length is 12 residues. Germline V gene lookup returns CDR1 SGHNT and CDR2 YYREEE (reference sequence).

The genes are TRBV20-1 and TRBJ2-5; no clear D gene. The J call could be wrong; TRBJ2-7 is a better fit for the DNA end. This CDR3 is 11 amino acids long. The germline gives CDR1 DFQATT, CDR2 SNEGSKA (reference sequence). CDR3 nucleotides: TGCAGTGCTAGATGGGGCTACGAGCAGTACTTC. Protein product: CSARWGYEQYF.

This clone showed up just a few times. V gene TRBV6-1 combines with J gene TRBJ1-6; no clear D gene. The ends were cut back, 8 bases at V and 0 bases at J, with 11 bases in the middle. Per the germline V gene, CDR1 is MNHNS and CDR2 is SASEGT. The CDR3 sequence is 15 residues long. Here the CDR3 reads CASYLDHSYNSPLHF. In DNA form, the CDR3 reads TGTGCCAGCTATCTCGATCACTCCTATAATTCACCCCTCCACTTT.

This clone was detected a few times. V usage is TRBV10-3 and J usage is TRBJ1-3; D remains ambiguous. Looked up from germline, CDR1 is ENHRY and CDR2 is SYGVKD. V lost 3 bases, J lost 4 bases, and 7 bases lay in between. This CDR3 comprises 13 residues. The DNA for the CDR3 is TGTGCCATCAGTGATTTGTCCGGAAACACCATATATTTT. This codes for CAISDLSGNTIYF.

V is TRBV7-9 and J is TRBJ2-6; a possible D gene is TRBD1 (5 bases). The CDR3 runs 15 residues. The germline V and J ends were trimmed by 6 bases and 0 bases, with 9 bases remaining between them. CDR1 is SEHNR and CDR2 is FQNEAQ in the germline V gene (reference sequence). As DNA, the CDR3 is TGTGCCAGCAGGGAAGGGGTCTCTGGGGCCAACGTCCTGACTTTC. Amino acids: CASREGVSGANVLTF.

CDR3 nucleotides: TGTGCCACCAGCAGAGACGGGAAGACCCAGTACTTC. Protein sequence: CATSRDGKTQYF. The chain carries TRBV15 and TRBJ2-5; tentatively, D is TRBD2 (5 bases). The germline gives CDR1 LNHNV, CDR2 YYDKDF (reference sequence). V lost 0 bases and J 6 bases, leaving 5 bases between the germline ends. The CDR3 loop spans 12 amino acids.

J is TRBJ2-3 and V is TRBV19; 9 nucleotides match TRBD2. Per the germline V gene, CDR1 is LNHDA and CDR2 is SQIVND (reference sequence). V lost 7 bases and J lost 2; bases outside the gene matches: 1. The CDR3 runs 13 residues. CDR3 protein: CASTSGVTDTQYF. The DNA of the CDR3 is TGTGCCAGTACTAGCGGGGTCACAGATACGCAGTATTTT.

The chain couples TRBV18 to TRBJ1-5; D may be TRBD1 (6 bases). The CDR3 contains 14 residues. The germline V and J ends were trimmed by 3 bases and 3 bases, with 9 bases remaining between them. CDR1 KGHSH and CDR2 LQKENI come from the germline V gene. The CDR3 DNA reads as TGTGCCAGCTCACCCGACAGGATCAATCAGCCCCAGCATTTT. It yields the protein CASSPDRINQPQHF.

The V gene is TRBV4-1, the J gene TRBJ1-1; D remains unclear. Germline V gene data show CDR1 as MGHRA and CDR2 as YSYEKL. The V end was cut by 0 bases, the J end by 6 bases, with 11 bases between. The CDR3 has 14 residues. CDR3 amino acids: CASSQEEGWAEAFF. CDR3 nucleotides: TGCGCCAGCAGCCAAGAGGAGGGTTGGGCTGAAGCTTTCTTT.

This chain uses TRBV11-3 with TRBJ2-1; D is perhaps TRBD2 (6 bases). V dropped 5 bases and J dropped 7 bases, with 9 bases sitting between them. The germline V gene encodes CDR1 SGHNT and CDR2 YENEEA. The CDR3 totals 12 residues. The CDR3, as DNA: TGTGCCAGCAGCCCCGGGGGAAATGAGCAGTTCTTC. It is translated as CASSPGGNEQFF.

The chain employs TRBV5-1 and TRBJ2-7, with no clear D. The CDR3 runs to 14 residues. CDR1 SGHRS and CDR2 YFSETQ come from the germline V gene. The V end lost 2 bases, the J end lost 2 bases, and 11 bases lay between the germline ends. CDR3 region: CASSFRLGPYEQYF. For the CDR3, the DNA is TGCGCCAGCAGCTTTAGGTTGGGCCCCTACGAGCAGTACTTC.

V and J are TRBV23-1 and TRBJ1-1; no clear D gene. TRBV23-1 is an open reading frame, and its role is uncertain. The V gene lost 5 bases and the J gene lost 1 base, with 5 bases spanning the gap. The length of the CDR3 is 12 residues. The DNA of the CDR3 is TGCGCCAGCAGTACAGCGAACACTGAAGCTTTCTTT. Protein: CASSTANTEAFF.

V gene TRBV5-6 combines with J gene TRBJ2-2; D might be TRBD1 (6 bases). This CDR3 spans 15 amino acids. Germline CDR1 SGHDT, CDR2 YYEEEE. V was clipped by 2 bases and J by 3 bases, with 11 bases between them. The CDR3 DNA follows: TGTGCCAGCAGCTTCGTACAGGGATACACCGGGGAGCTGTTTTTT. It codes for CASSFVQGYTGELFF.

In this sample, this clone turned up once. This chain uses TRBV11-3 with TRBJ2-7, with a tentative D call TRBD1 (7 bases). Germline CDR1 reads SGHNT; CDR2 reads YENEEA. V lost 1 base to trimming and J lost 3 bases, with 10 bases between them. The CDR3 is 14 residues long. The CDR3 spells CASSLGQGGYEQYF. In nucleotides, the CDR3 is TGTGCCAGCAGCTTAGGACAGGGAGGCTACGAGCAGTACTTC.

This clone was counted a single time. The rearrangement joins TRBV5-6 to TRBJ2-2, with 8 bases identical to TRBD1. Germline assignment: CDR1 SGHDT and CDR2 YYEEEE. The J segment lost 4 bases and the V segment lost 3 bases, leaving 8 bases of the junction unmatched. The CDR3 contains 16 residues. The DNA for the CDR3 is TGTGCCAGCAGCTCCGGGACAGGTGCTTTCACCGGGGAGCTGTTTTTT. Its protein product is CASSSGTGAFTGELFF.

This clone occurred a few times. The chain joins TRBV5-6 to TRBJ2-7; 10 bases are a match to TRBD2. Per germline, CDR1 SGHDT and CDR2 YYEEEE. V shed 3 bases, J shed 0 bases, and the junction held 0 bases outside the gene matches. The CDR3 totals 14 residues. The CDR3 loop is CASSWTSGSYEQYF. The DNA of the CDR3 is TGTGCCAGCAGCTGGACTAGCGGCTCCTACGAGCAGTACTTC. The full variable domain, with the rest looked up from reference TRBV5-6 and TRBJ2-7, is DAGVTQSPTHLIKTRGQQVTLRCSPKSGHDTVSWYQQALGQGPQFIFQYYEEEERQRGNFPDRFSGHQFPNYSSELNVNALLLGDSALYLCASSWTSGSYEQYFGPGTRLTVT.

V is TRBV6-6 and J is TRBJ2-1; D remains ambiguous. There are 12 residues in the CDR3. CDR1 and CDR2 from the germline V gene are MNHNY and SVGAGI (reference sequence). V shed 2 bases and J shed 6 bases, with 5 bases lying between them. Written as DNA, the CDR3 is TGTGCCAGCAGTTACGTAGTCAATGAGCAGTTCTTC. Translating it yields CASSYVVNEQFF.

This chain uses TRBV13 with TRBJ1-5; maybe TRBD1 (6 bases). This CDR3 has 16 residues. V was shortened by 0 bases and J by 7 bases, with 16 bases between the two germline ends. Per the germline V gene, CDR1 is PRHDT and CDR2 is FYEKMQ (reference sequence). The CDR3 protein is CASSLGGGGSHQPQHF. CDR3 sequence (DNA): TGTGCCAGCAGCTTAGGCGGAGGGGGATCTCACCAGCCCCAGCATTTT.

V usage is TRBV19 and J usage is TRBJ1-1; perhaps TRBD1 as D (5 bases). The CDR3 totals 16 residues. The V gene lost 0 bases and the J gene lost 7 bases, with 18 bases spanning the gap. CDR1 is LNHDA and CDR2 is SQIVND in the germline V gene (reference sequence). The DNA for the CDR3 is TGTGCCAGTAGTATAGATTCTCCCGGGGGGGGTGATGAAGCTTTCTTT. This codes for CASSIDSPGGGDEAFF.

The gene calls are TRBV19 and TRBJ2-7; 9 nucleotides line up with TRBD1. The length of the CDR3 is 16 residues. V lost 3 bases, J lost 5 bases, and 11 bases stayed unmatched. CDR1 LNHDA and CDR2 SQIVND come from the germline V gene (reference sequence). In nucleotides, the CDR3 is TGTGCCAGTAGTATGGGTTCCGGGACAGGGTTGGACGAGCAGTACTTC. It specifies CASSMGSGTGLDEQYF.

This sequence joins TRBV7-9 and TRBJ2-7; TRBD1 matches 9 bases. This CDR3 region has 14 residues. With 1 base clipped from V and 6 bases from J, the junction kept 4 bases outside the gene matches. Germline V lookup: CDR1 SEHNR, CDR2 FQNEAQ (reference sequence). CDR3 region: CASSLVGTGSEQYF. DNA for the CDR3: TGTGCCAGCAGCTTAGTGGGGACAGGGAGCGAGCAGTACTTC. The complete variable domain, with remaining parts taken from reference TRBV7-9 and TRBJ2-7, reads DTGVSQNPRHKITKRGQNVTFRCDPISEHNRLYWYRQTLGQGPEFLTYFQNEAQLEKSRLLSDRFSAERPKGSFSTLEIQRTEQGDSAMYLCASSLVGTGSEQYFGPGTRLTVT.

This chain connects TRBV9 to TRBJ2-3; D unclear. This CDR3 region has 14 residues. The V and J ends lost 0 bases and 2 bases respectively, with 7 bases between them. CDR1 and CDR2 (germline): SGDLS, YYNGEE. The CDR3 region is CASSVASNTDTQYF. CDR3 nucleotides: TGTGCCAGCAGCGTAGCGAGTAACACAGATACGCAGTATTTT. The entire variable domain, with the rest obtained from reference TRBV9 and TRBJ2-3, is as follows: DSGVTQTPKHLITATGQRVTLRCSPRSGDLSVYWYQQSLDQGLQFLIQYYNGEERAKGNILERFSAQQFPDLHSELNLSSLELGDSALYFCASSVASNTDTQYFGPGTRLTVL.

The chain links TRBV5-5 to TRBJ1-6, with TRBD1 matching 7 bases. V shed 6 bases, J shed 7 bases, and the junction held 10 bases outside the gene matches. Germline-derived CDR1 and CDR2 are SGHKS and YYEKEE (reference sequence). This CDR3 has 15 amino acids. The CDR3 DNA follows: TGTGCCAGCACTGAAGGAGGGGGCTGGAATTCACCCCTCCACTTT. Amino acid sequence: CASTEGGGWNSPLHF.